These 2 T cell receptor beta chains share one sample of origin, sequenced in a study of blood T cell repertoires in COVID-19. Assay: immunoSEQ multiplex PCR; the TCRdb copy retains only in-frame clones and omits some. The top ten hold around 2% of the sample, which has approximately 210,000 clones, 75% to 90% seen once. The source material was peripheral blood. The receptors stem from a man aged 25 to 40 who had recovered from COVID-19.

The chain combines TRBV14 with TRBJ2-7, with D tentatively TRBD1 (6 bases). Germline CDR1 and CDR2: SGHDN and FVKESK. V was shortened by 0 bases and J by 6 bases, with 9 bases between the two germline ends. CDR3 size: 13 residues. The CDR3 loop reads CASSQDSRGEQYF. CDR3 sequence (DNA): TGTGCCAGCAGCCAAGATTCCAGGGGCGAGCAGTACTTC.

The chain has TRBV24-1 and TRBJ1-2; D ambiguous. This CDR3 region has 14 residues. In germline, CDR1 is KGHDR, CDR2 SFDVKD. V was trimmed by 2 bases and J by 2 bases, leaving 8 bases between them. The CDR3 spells CATSDSSINYGYTF. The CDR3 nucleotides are TGTGCCACCAGTGATTCGTCTATCAACTATGGCTACACCTTC.